This T cell receptor beta chain was profiled in a study of regulatory dendritic cells for organ transplantation (dated by TCRdb to about 2017). With respect to the entire study: The TCRbeta repertoires of sorted naive and memory CD4+ and CD8+ T cells were sequenced before and after allostimulation with regulatory or mature dendritic cells.

This clone was counted a single time. The target of this receptor is not known. The record has no base qualities; no much larger clone is one base away. Overall results and qualifications from the work: Expansion of memory CD8+ clones was induced by allostimulation in both subjects, but more limited expansion appeared to be induced by regulatory dendritic cells than by mature dendritic cells. Of the resting subsets, the one holding the most alloreactive TCR clonotypes was memory CD8+ T cells. The repertoires of naive CD4+ and CD8+ T cells were highly diverse, while memory cell repertoires were less diverse, with memory CD8+ cells being the most oligoclonal. Only two subjects were sequenced, and the authors noted considerable between-individual heterogeneity in the alloreactive memory CD8+ T cell pool.

The TCRbeta CDR3 regions were amplified in a multiplexed two-step PCR with Vbeta-specific forward primers and Jbeta-specific reverse primers. Through the immunoSEQ service, the TCRbeta libraries were run on an Illumina instrument for sequencing. The authors processed their data as follows. IMGT annotation was used to assign V, D and J genes, and synthetic CDR3 analogues were used to correct counts for multiplex PCR bias. In the immunoSEQ Analyzer, repertoire clonality was calculated as one minus normalized Shannon entropy. Clonal expansion was defined using Fisher's exact test with Benjamini-Hochberg false discovery rate control and a two-tailed threshold of P<0.01. Not all clones reach the TCRdb copy of this immuneACCESS table, which keeps in-frame sequences only. Checked studies attribute under half of the gap to unresolved V genes and leave the rest unexplained. That table is the source of V, J and clone size, and D and trimming were worked out from the DNA. The sample table lists over 20,000 clones, about 70% of them with a count of one. 0.7% to 1% of the sample rests with the top ten.

FACS was used to sort naive T cells as CD45RA+ cells and memory T cells as CD45RO+ CD4+ or CD8+ cells. The T cells used for TCR sequencing were obtained from two healthy control subjects. Sorted T cell subsets that were not stimulated were used as baseline controls for the mixed lymphocyte reactions. The Qiagen DNeasy Blood & Tissue Kit was used to extract genomic DNA. The source of this sequence is a human donor in good health. Sequenced sample: memory CD4+ T cells from blood. The cell subset or site label, read with the paper, signifies: CD45RO+ memory T cells.

The CDR3 protein: CASRVRQGSNTEAFF. The nucleotides read TGTGCCAGCAGGGTCCGACAGGGCTCGAACACTGAAGCTTTCTTT. The sequence is built from TRBV2 and TRBJ1-1; 7 junctional bases match TRBD1. The cysteine opens and the phenylalanine closes a CDR3 of 15 amino acids. The sequence is cut down to CDR3 DNA, 45 bases in frame from base 1. The germline V gene provides CDR1 SNHLY and CDR2 FYNNEI. The germline V end is reduced by 6 bases and the J end by 1 base; junction bases left unmatched: 8.